This T cell receptor (beta chain) derives from a study of cytomegalovirus exposure and HLA in healthy donors (dated by TCRdb to 2017 to 2019). A note on the overall study: In an earlier analysis of some 610 of the donors, around 290 Gb of sequence data and roughly 100 million unique TCR beta sequences from 150 million to 200 million T cells were reported. A separate validation cohort of 100 to 150 different subjects was used in addition to the roughly 720-subject first cohort. The study combined high-throughput TCR immunosequencing, statistical association of individual TCRs with disease status, and machine learning to predict cytomegalovirus infection status. The number of donors typed differed by locus, with roughly 620-630 for A, B, C, DRB1 and DQB1, 522 for DQA1, nearly 610 for DPA1, and around 450 for DPB1. Donor age, sex, ethnicity and CMV serostatus were compiled together with the repertoire data. Of the 350 to 450 genotyped donors, 65% to 90% were placed in the genetic ancestry cluster associated with self-reported Caucasian donors. In the later analysis, no new phenotypic data were used to find candidate immune exposures; instead, reliance was placed on TCR beta sequences and their occurrence across donors. The T cell repertoires of several hundred subjects were profiled by immunosequencing and related to cytomegalovirus serostatus. About 280 gigabases of sequencing data and around 90 million unique TCR sequences made up an early release that covered around 640 HLA-typed donors. The study was designed to test whether signatures of past pathogen exposure could be identified by cataloging public T cell receptors. Several DR-DQ haplotypes were treated as single units for association and clustering because of strong linkage in the cohort. In a later genetic analysis, genome-wide SNP genotypes for about three fifths of the roughly 670 donors were used, and that subset was treated as a discovery cohort. Every discovery cohort repertoire had been produced on one sequencing platform. Class I and class II HLA loci were covered by the typing at four-digit resolution. To study patterns of TCR occurrence, a later analysis re-analyzed previously published TCR beta repertoires from under 750 donors and added high-resolution HLA genotyping. On average, roughly 240,000 unique TCR beta nucleotide sequences were sequenced per donor among a few hundred genotyped donors of the cohort, with roughly 18% of those sequences being non-productive. An earlier analysis of around 540 of the donors applied high-throughput TCR beta sequencing to assess whether each TCR beta V gene segment acted as functional or pseudogenic. What the research found in general, with its limitations: A group of highly shared sequence variants was considered likely to be a technical artifact of the sequencing pipeline. According to the authors, the approach could potentially be generalized to other disease states and immunological phenotypes. Cytomegalovirus status was reported to be diagnosed by the classifier with high specificity and sensitivity in both the original and validation cohorts. The earlier analysis of some 560 of the donors excluded roughly 17 rarely observed V segments, including chromosome 9 orphons, because counts were too low. Compared with equally common non-associated chains, HLA-associated TCR beta chains in a later analysis were more clonally expanded and had lower generation probabilities. An association between a missense DCLRE1C variant and V-gene and J-gene trimming of TCR beta chains was found in a later genetic analysis and replicated in an independent cohort. A further reported finding was that TCR beta sequences accurately predicted the HLA-A and HLA-B alleles for most subjects in the first cohort. A few of the identified cytomegalovirus-associated TCR beta chains were confirmed in vitro to be specific for cytomegalovirus antigens. At a false discovery rate of 0.05, a later analysis linked 16,951 TCR beta sequences to specific HLA alleles. The only immune exposure information available for the cohort was CMV serostatus. Broadly in line with IMGT annotations, most TCR beta V segments showed up in productive rearrangements about 87% or about 30% of the time in an earlier analysis of 587 of the donors. Most TCR sequences were seen in very few donors, while some public TCRs were found in many individuals. In a later analysis, most CMV-associated TCR beta chains were found to appear HLA-restricted, with HLA associations seemingly driven largely by CMV exposure. Because the 87-base-pair reads could not distinguish some IMGT-functional V segments, including TRBV6-2 and TRBV6-3, those segments were excluded. Correlated functional status among segregating V segments might reflect linkage disequilibrium, but an unknown experimental factor could not be ruled out. According to a later analysis, parvovirus B19, influenza, CMV and Epstein-Barr virus appeared linked to several top co-occurrence clusters. When HLA alleles, especially DR and DQ, strongly co-occurred, attributing TCR associations to individual alleles was difficult. HLA typing was unavailable for some donors at each locus, so association tests used only the typed subset. In a later analysis, the rate of TCR association differed among HLA loci, with DRB1 alleles having the most associated TCRs and HLA-C alleles having the fewest. In the study, around 150 TCR beta chains were listed as associated with cytomegalovirus. Roughly uniform sequencing depth across donors was assumed in presence/absence analyses, although this assumption may not hold. This cohort had only TCR beta chains sequenced, and the lack of alpha or paired-chain data limited which features could be detected. In a later genetic analysis, fewer N-insertions in productive TCRs were reported among donors in an Asian-associated ancestry cluster than the roughly 710-donor mean.

The CDR3 numbers 18 residues from cysteine through phenylalanine. Only CDR3 DNA remains: 54 bases, in frame from the first base. According to the germline V gene, CDR1 reads LGHNA and CDR2 reads YNFKEQ. V loses 0 bases of germline sequence and J loses 1 base, and the interval between the two ends is 18 bases. Concerning this clone: Its specific antigen is unknown. Per-base quality was not reported, and no clone a single base away is much larger than it.

The method was the immunoSEQ multiplex PCR assay. The multiplex PCR relied on a mix of 60 forward primers for TCR Vbeta segments and 13 reverse primers for TCR Jbeta segments. Amplification of the CDR3 region of rearranged TCR beta genes was performed with a multiplex PCR assay on genomic DNA. Amplified TCR beta libraries were sequenced as 87-base-pair reads on the Illumina HiSeq System. The authors' analysis ran thus. A later analysis tallied roughly 76 million unique TCR beta chains across the 666 repertoires, and 10 million to 11 million of those chains were shared by two or more donors. Raw reads were error-corrected and collapsed into unique sequences by a nearest-neighbor algorithm in which closely related sequences were merged to remove PCR and sequencing errors. To assign V, D and J gene segments, CDR3 sequences were aligned to IMGT reference sequences. For a sequence to be retained, a match of at least six nucleotides was required to both a V gene segment and a J gene segment. Rearrangements were called productive when the CDR3 lacked stop codons and stayed in frame with V and J; all others were non-productive. CDR3 was defined according to IMGT convention as the region running from the second conserved V-encoded cysteine to the conserved J-encoded phenylalanine. In an earlier analysis of roughly 580 of the donors, sequences lacking an unambiguous match to a single V gene segment were excluded. In an earlier analysis of almost 600 of the donors, a V segment was called functional when productive rearrangements were above 56.7%, and segregating when the standard deviation between donors exceeded 5%. To diagnose cytomegalovirus status from the catalog of TCR beta chain sequences, a statistical classification framework was built. V and J gene assignment, in a later analysis, came from comparing TCR nucleotide sequences with IMGT/GENE-DB human TR gene sequences. A later analysis assigned CDR3 sequences and most-parsimonious VDJ recombination scenarios with the TCRdist pipeline. In a later analysis, each TCR beta chain was defined by its CDR3 amino acid sequence together with its V-gene family, and reads lacking a unique V-gene family were excluded. As a way to deal with suspected cross-contamination and a sequencing artifact, a later analysis dropped 450 to 600 nucleotide sequences that were highly shared and had low generation probability. In a later analysis, a clonal expansion index was calculated for each public chain from normalized within-repertoire ranks of inferred template counts. A later analysis computed generation probabilities with a VDJ recombination model fitted to out-of-frame rearrangements, and checked the results against IGoR. Hypergeometric tests were used in a later analysis to score TCR-TCR, TCR-HLA and TCR-CMV co-occurrence, with a repertoire-size bias correction applied to the TCR pairs. False discovery rates were estimated in a later analysis by permuting HLA or CMV assignments 20 times. In a later analysis, co-occurring TCRs were grouped using DBSCAN, with TCRdist sequence similarity added in when clustering inside HLA-allele-positive subsets. For co-occurrence clustering, repertoires with fewer than 30,000 or more than 120,000 public chains were excluded, along with a handful of repertoires with anomalous nucleotide sharing. TCRdb retrieved this table from immuneACCESS and kept in-frame rearrangements only. Not all clones are present; in checked studies, unresolved V genes account for under half, and no reason is known for the remainder. V, J and clone size reflect that table, while D and trimming were determined from the DNA. This sample holds over 85,000 clones; 76% were observed only once. About 2% of the sample comes from the top ten.

The cohort was made up of under 800 healthy bone marrow donors. At the time of sampling, every cohort member was nominally healthy, though immune exposures that went unrecorded were likely present. The donor tested CMV seronegative, placing the donor among the 352 seronegative members of the cohort. Each donor provided a peripheral blood sample, and peripheral blood mononuclear cells were used for TCR beta sequencing. The Qiagen DNeasy Blood Extraction Kit was used to extract genomic DNA from the blood cell samples. The chain joins TRBV4-2 to TRBJ1-1, with TRBD1 as a weak D call on 6 bases. Source material: PBMCs. The TCR sequence derives from a man in his forties or fifties in good health and CMV-seronegative. The DNA sequence is given as TGTGCCAGCAGCCAAGATCGCGGGGGCGCCCCCGGGAACACTGAAGCTTTCTTT. This codes for CASSQDRGGAPGNTEAFF.